The 32 T cell receptor beta chains reported below all come from one sample, sequenced in a study of cytomegalovirus exposure and HLA in healthy donors. With 60 Vbeta and 13 Jbeta primers, the PCR was carried out. The protocol was immunoSEQ multiplex PCR, while the TCRdb copy is restricted to in-frame clones and leaves out a portion. Seen here are 110,000 to 150,000 clones, approximately 80% observed once, and the top ten hold 1.9%. Material for sequencing was PBMCs. These TCRs come from a woman between 35 and 50 years old in good health and CMV-seronegative.

The V call is TRBV7-2, the J call TRBJ2-1; TRBD1 aligns across 7 bases. The CDR3 totals 12 residues. Looked up from germline, CDR1 is SGHTA and CDR2 is FQGNSA. Trimming at V came to 5 bases and at J to 10 bases, leaving 5 bases not matched to a gene. As DNA, the CDR3 is TGTGCCAGCAGCCCACAGGGGTACGAGCAGTTCTTC. Residues: CASSPQGYEQFF. Full variable domain (rest looked up from reference TRBV7-2 and TRBJ2-1): GAGVSQSPSNKVTEKGKDVELRCDPISGHTALYWYRQSLGQGLEFLIYFQGNSAPDKSGLPSDRFSAERTGGSVSTLTIQRTQQEDSAVYLCASSPQGYEQFFGPGTRLTVL.

V is TRBV7-2 and J is TRBJ1-4; maybe TRBD1 (6 bases). Per germline, CDR1 SGHTA and CDR2 FQGNSA. The CDR3 spans 14 residues. V gave up 3 bases and J gave up 1 base, with 6 bases separating them. CDR3 residues: CASSFRGTNEKLFF. DNA of the CDR3: TGTGCCAGCAGCTTCAGGGGAACTAATGAAAAACTGTTTTTT. The variable domain in full, completed from reference TRBV7-2 and TRBJ1-4, reads GAGVSQSPSNKVTEKGKDVELRCDPISGHTALYWYRQSLGQGLEFLIYFQGNSAPDKSGLPSDRFSAERTGGSVSTLTIQRTQQEDSAVYLCASSFRGTNEKLFFGSGTQLSVL.

The chain couples TRBV4-3 to TRBJ2-2; 7 positions agree with TRBD2. Losses at the gene ends were 0 bases for V and 0 bases for J; bases not matched to a gene: 10. Germline values: CDR1 LGHNA, CDR2 YSLEER. CDR3 length equals 19 residues. CDR3 sequence reads: CASSQDIVASGSNTGELFF. In DNA form, the CDR3 reads TGCGCCAGCAGCCAAGATATTGTGGCTAGCGGATCGAACACCGGGGAGCTGTTTTTT.

The chain uses TRBV11-2 and TRBJ2-3; maybe TRBD2 (5 bases). V lost 2 bases and J 0 bases, leaving 12 bases between the germline ends. This CDR3 has 16 residues. The V gene's germline CDR1 is SGHAT and CDR2 FQNNGV. The CDR3 is CASSLLSRTSTDTQYF. As DNA, the CDR3 is TGTGCCAGCAGCTTACTGAGCAGGACTAGCACAGATACGCAGTATTTT. The variable domain in full, completed from reference TRBV11-2 and TRBJ2-3, reads EAGVAQSPRYKIIEKRQSVAFWCNPISGHATLYWYQQILGQGPKLLIQFQNNGVVDDSQLPKDRFSAERLKGVDSTLKIQPAKLEDSAVYLCASSLLSRTSTDTQYFGPGTRLTVL.

The J gene is TRBJ2-1, the V gene TRBV28; 12 nucleotides match TRBD2. The V and J ends lost 5 bases and 15 bases, in that order; junction bases with no gene match: 5. Germline V gives CDR1 MDHEN, CDR2 SYDVKM. This CDR3 is 12 amino acids long. CDR3 sequence: CASSTSGRPGFF. As DNA, the CDR3 is TGTGCCAGCAGTACTAGCGGGAGGCCGGGGTTCTTC.

In its sample, this clone was seen once. The CDR3: CASSLLVQSTNEKLFF. DNA for the CDR3: TGTGCCAGCAGCTTGTTGGTACAGTCAACTAATGAAAAACTGTTTTTT. This chain links TRBV5-6 with TRBJ1-4; no reliable D call. V lost 1 base, J lost 0 bases, and 10 bases lay in between. CDR1 and CDR2 from the germline V gene are SGHDT and YYEEEE. The CDR3 runs to 16 residues.

The chain employs TRBV5-6 and TRBJ2-7; 7 nucleotides line up with TRBD1. The V and J ends lost 4 bases and 2 bases, in that order; junction bases with no gene match: 6. In germline, CDR1 is SGHDT, CDR2 YYEEEE. This CDR3 region has 14 residues. The CDR3 reads CASSPGTATYEQYF. The CDR3 nucleotides are TGTGCCAGCAGCCCCGGGACAGCCACCTACGAGCAGTACTTC.

The rearrangement links TRBV10-1 to TRBJ2-4, with D unresolved. V lost 3 bases and J lost 0, with 18 bases in between. Germline V CDR1 and CDR2: WNHNN, SYGVQD (reference sequence). This CDR3 contains 18 residues. The CDR3, as DNA: TGCGCCAGCAGTGAAAAATGGTCGGAGCCTCTAGCCAAAAACATTCAGTACTTC. Translation: CASSEKWSEPLAKNIQYF.

A remark on this clone: One junction end disagrees with the germline gene, perhaps due to a read error. The CDR3 sequence is CAVSESMTGSNEKLFF. The CDR3 nucleotides are TGTGCCGTCAGTGAGTCGATGACAGGGTCTAATGAAAAACTGTTTTTT. The rearrangement uses TRBV10-3 and TRBJ1-4, with TRBD1 identical over 7 bases. The germline V gene encodes CDR1 ENHRY and CDR2 SYGVKD. CDR3 length: 16 residues.

This clone was recorded a few times. The chain joins TRBV9 to TRBJ2-1; 7 bases match TRBD1. Per the germline V gene, CDR1 is SGDLS and CDR2 is YYNGEE. V was pared by 2 bases and J by 5 bases, with 10 bases of the junction left unmatched. This CDR3 has 16 residues. CDR3 DNA: TGTGCCAGCAGCGTGGGACCTTCCGGGACAGACAATGAGCAGTTCTTC. It encodes CASSVGPSGTDNEQFF.

Here the CDR3 reads CASSWDRGQPQHF. The DNA for the CDR3 is TGTGCCAGCAGTTGGGACAGGGGGCAGCCCCAGCATTTT. V gene TRBV28 combines with J gene TRBJ1-5; 11 nucleotides agree with TRBD1. J was trimmed by 7 bases and V by 4 bases; bases with no gene match: 0. Germline V lookup: CDR1 MDHEN, CDR2 SYDVKM. The CDR3 is made up of 13 amino acids.

The chain combines TRBV4-3 with TRBJ2-1; the D gene is possibly TRBD2 (6 bases). CDR3 length equals 14 residues. The germline V gene encodes CDR1 LGHNA and CDR2 YSLEER. The V gene lost 0 bases and the J gene lost 9 bases, with 12 bases spanning the gap. Here the CDR3 reads CASSQERGKGEQFF. CDR3 DNA: TGCGCCAGCAGCCAAGAACGGGGGAAAGGTGAGCAGTTCTTC.

This chain connects TRBV6-1 to TRBJ1-4, with 9 bases aligning to TRBD1. The germline CDR1 and CDR2 sequences are MNHNS and SASEGT. V gave up 7 bases and J gave up 8 bases; unmatched junction bases: 5. The CDR3 is made up of 13 amino acids. The CDR3 region has the DNA TGTGCCAGCAATGGACAGGGGAGAGAAAAACTGTTTTTT. Encoded protein: CASNGQGREKLFF.

The table lists this clone with a few counts. The V call is TRBV5-1, the J call TRBJ2-5, with 7 bases fitting TRBD1. CDR1 is SGHRS and CDR2 is YFSETQ in the germline V gene. This CDR3 has 15 residues. V lost 8 bases and J lost 0; bases outside the gene matches: 10. The CDR3 nucleotides read TGCGCCAGGGGTTGCGACAGGGCCTACCAAGAGACCCAGTACTTC. Its protein product is CARGCDRAYQETQYF. The full variable domain, in which reference TRBV5-1 and TRBJ2-5 provide the parts outside the CDR3, is KAGVTQTPRYLIKTRGQQVTLSCSPISGHRSVSWYQQTPGQGLQFLFEYFSETQRNKGNFPGRFSGRQFSNSRSEMNVSTLELGDSALYLCARGCDRAYQETQYFGPGTRLLVL.

This chain links TRBV19 with TRBJ1-1; a possible D gene is TRBD1 (5 bases). Trimming cost V 6 bases and J 10 bases, with 15 bases left between them. The CDR3 length is 12 residues. Per germline, CDR1 LNHDA and CDR2 SQIVND (reference sequence). The CDR3 sequence: CASSPDIRRAFF. The DNA of the CDR3 is TGTGCCAGTAGCCCGGACATCCGTCGAGCTTTCTTT.

The chain has TRBV27 and TRBJ1-4; TRBD1 matches 11 bases. The V and J ends lost 4 bases and 5 bases, in that order; junction bases with no gene match: 15. The length of the CDR3 is 19 residues. CDR1 and CDR2 from the germline V gene are MNHEY and SMNVEV (reference sequence). The CDR3 nucleotides read TGTGCCAGCAGTTGGTCGTATGGACAGGGGGCATCGGGGAATGAAAAACTGTTTTTT. Translation: CASSWSYGQGASGNEKLFF.

This clone was picked up a small number of times. The chain employs TRBV18 and TRBJ1-5; D remains ambiguous. This CDR3 is built from 14 residues. Germline CDR1 reads KGHSH; CDR2 reads LQKENI. The V gene lost 3 bases and the J gene lost 4 bases, with 10 bases spanning the gap. CDR3 protein: CASSPDRGNQPQHF. The CDR3 DNA reads as TGTGCCAGCTCACCCGACCGGGGAAATCAGCCCCAGCATTTT.

This chain connects TRBV27 to TRBJ1-5; tentatively, D is TRBD1 (6 bases). Germline assignment: CDR1 MNHEY and CDR2 SMNVEV (reference sequence). This CDR3 spans 16 amino acids. Between the trimmed V and J ends, which lost 2 bases and 1 base, there was a span of 12 bases. CDR3 coding DNA: TGTGCCAGCAGTTTAAGAATCGGACAGAGCAATCAGCCCCAGCATTTT. Its protein product is CASSLRIGQSNQPQHF.

This chain links TRBV9 with TRBJ2-7, with 9 bases identical to TRBD2. Trimming took 0 bases from V and 6 from J; bases not matched to a gene: 7. Germline V gene lookup returns CDR1 SGDLS and CDR2 YYNGEE. The CDR3 is 15 residues long. As DNA, the CDR3 is TGTGCCAGCAGCGTAGGAGTAGCGGGGGCCGGCGAGCAGTACTTC. Translation: CASSVGVAGAGEQYF.

The chain couples TRBV5-1 to TRBJ1-4, with D perhaps matching TRBD1 (6 bases). The V end was cut by 2 bases, the J end by 5 bases, with 13 bases between. Germline CDR1 and CDR2: SGHRS and YFSETQ. The CDR3 covers 15 residues. The DNA of the CDR3 is TGCGCCAGCAGCTTAAAGGACAGAGAGAATGAAAAACTGTTTTTT. Its translation: CASSLKDRENEKLFF.

The DNA of the CDR3 is TGTGCCAGCAGCAAACAGGGGACCGCAACTAATGAAAAACTGTTTTTT. Translated, it gives CASSKQGTATNEKLFF. V and J are TRBV7-2 and TRBJ1-4, with 7 bases identical to TRBD1. Unmatched junction bases numbered 6, after V lost 5 bases and J lost 0 bases. Germline V lookup: CDR1 SGHTA, CDR2 FQGNSA. The CDR3 contains 16 residues.

The chain employs TRBV7-3 and TRBJ2-5; 15 bases line up with TRBD2. With V trimmed by 2 bases and J by 5 bases, 9 bases remained unmatched. This CDR3 is built from 18 residues. Germline CDR1 and CDR2: SGHTA and FQGTGA. CDR3 coding DNA: TGTGCCAGCAGCTTACCACTCGGGACTAGCGGGAGGCGGGAGACCCAGTACTTC. Translated, it gives CASSLPLGTSGRRETQYF.

The chain is built from TRBV4-3 and TRBJ1-6; D gene unclear. Germline CDR1 and CDR2: LGHNA and YSLEER. With 1 base removed from V and 9 bases from J, the gap between germline ends came to 16 bases. The CDR3 is made up of 16 amino acids. In nucleotides, the CDR3 is TGCGCCAGCAGCCAAGCAATGTCAGGAGGGCTTTCACCCCTCCACTTT. Translation gives CASSQAMSGGLSPLHF.

V gene TRBV19 combines with J gene TRBJ1-5; the D gene is possibly TRBD1 (6 bases). The CDR3 is made up of 13 amino acids. V lost 3 bases to trimming and J lost 4 bases, with 7 bases between them. Germline-derived CDR1 and CDR2 are LNHDA and SQIVND (reference sequence). The CDR3 protein is CASSMQGNQPQHF. The CDR3 DNA reads TGTGCCAGTAGTATGCAGGGGAATCAGCCCCAGCATTTT.

The J gene is TRBJ1-4, the V gene TRBV4-3; a possible D gene is TRBD1 (5 bases). Trimming left V 4 bases short and J 8 bases short, with 14 bases between. The CDR3 consists of 14 residues. Per the germline V gene, CDR1 is LGHNA and CDR2 is YSLEER. CDR3 protein: CASSPTVGLEKLFF. The CDR3 DNA sequence: TGCGCCAGCAGCCCGACAGTAGGTTTAGAAAAACTGTTTTTT.

The chain employs TRBV18 and TRBJ2-3; the match to TRBD2 covers 11 bases. V was clipped by 0 bases and J by 3 bases; unmatched bases: 8. The germline gives CDR1 KGHSH, CDR2 LQKENI. The CDR3 loop spans 18 amino acids. CDR3 DNA sequence: TGTGCCAGCTCACCACCGGTTACTAGCGGGAGATGGACAGATACGCAGTATTTT. This encodes CASSPPVTSGRWTDTQYF.

J is TRBJ2-1 and V is TRBV27; a weak D match, TRBD1 (6 bases). CDR1 is MNHEY and CDR2 is SMNVEV in the germline V gene (reference sequence). The CDR3 sequence is 16 residues long. V lost 0 bases, J lost 6 bases, and 15 bases lay in between. The CDR3 reads CASSLSTGHTLNEQFF. The CDR3 DNA reads TGTGCCAGCAGTTTATCGACGGGACATACACTCAATGAGCAGTTCTTC.

The DNA of the CDR3 is TGTGCCAGCAGAGAGCGGGGACTACCTCAAGAGACCCAGTACTTC. Translated: CASRERGLPQETQYF. The chain joins TRBV11-2 to TRBJ2-5; 7 nucleotides line up with TRBD2. Germline V gives CDR1 SGHAT, CDR2 FQNNGV. The CDR3 spans 15 residues. The trim removed 6 bases at V and 2 bases at J, leaving 9 bases unmatched. The full variable domain, in which reference TRBV11-2 and TRBJ2-5 provide the parts outside the CDR3, is EAGVAQSPRYKIIEKRQSVAFWCNPISGHATLYWYQQILGQGPKLLIQFQNNGVVDDSQLPKDRFSAERLKGVDSTLKIQPAKLEDSAVYLCASRERGLPQETQYFGPGTRLLVL.

This clone has just one count. This sequence joins TRBV7-3 and TRBJ2-5; TRBD2 matches at 7 bases. Gene TRBJ2-7 matches the end of the DNA better, so the J call may be wrong. Germline loops: CDR1 SGHTA, CDR2 FQGTGA. There are 12 residues in the CDR3. In DNA form, the CDR3 reads TGTGCCAGCAGCCCCGGGGGGTCCGAGCAGTACTTC. As protein: CASSPGGSEQYF.

On this clone: The conserved phenylalanine or tryptophan normally closing the CDR3 is absent here, so this likely arose from a read error. This chain uses TRBV7-9 with TRBJ2-7, with TRBD2 matching over 7 bases. This CDR3 spans 14 amino acids. The junction had 5 bases not matched to a gene; V was cut back by 4 bases and J by 2 bases. Germline V lookup: CDR1 SEHNR, CDR2 FQNEAQ (reference sequence). The CDR3 protein is CASSSYGRTYEQYL. CDR3 nucleotides: TGTGCCAGCAGCTCTTACGGGAGGACCTACGAGCAGTACCTC.

Details on this clone: Compared with germline, one end of the junction differs, possibly owing to a read error. The chain has TRBV7-9 and TRBJ2-1; possible D gene TRBD2, 5 bases. The CDR3 runs to 18 residues. The germline V gene encodes CDR1 SEHNR and CDR2 FQNEAQ (reference sequence). The CDR3 DNA reads as TGTTCCAGCAGCTCACTACGGACTGCGAGAGGCTCCTACAATGAGCAGTTCTTC. Protein product: CSSSSLRTARGSYNEQFF.

V gene TRBV9 combines with J gene TRBJ2-1; 10 bases fit TRBD2. Germline V CDR1 and CDR2: SGDLS, YYNGEE. The CDR3 is 16 amino acids. The junction had 8 bases not matched to a gene; V was cut back by 4 bases and J by 4 bases. The CDR3 nucleotides are TGTGCCAGCAGCCTATCCGGGACTAGCGAGTACAATGAGCAGTTCTTC. The encoded protein is CASSLSGTSEYNEQFF.